This passage covers 13 T cell receptor beta chains from one sample sequenced in a study of early T cells in non-severe SARS-CoV-2 infection. TCRdb re-derived calls from the 5' RACE reads in MiXCR, one entry per CDR3 protein. The sample carries fewer than 75,000 distinct CDR3 sequences, 20% to 25% recorded once. The sequencing here drew on whole blood, taken at baseline. These receptors were taken from an adult who was a healthcare worker with PCR-confirmed SARS-CoV-2 infection or an uninfected control (not recorded which).

J is TRBJ1-5 and V is TRBV27; 7 nucleotides align to TRBD1. Trimming took 0 bases from V and 7 from J; bases not matched to a gene: 3. Germline assignment: CDR1 MNHEY and CDR2 SMNVEV (reference sequence). The CDR3 totals 14 residues. CDR3 residues: CASSLSSGGQPQHF. The CDR3 nucleotides read TGTGCCAGCAGTTTATCTTCAGGGGGGCAGCCCCAGCATTTT.

J is TRBJ1-2 and V is TRBV13, with 8 nucleotides matching TRBD1. Germline assignment: CDR1 PRHDT and CDR2 FYEKMQ (reference sequence). The CDR3 covers 14 residues. V trimming: 5 bases; J trimming: 2 bases; junction bases outside the gene matches: 4. The CDR3 loop is CASSRDRSNYGYTF. As DNA, the CDR3 is TGTGCCAGCAGCCGGGACAGGTCGAACTATGGCTACACCTTC.

The table lists this clonotype with a few counts. The J gene is TRBJ2-5, the V gene TRBV11-2; 10 nucleotides line up with TRBD2. V shed 1 base, J shed 4 bases, and the junction held 6 bases outside the gene matches. CDR1 is SGHAT, CDR2 FQNNGV, per germline. This CDR3 spans 16 amino acids. The CDR3 nucleotides are TGTGCCAGCAGCTTAGTAGCTAGCGGGGGCGCAGAGACCCAGTACTTC. This translates into CASSLVASGGAETQYF.

The chain couples TRBV20-1 to TRBJ1-6; tentatively, D is TRBD1 (5 bases). This CDR3 contains 14 residues. Germline V CDR1 and CDR2: DFQATT, SNEGSKA (reference sequence). V lost 6 bases, J lost 10 bases, and 19 bases lay in between. CDR3 sequence: CSANVGRGGSPLHF. For the CDR3, the DNA is TGCAGTGCCAACGTGGGAAGGGGCGGATCACCCCTCCACTTT.

This chain connects TRBV25-1 to TRBJ2-3; D possibly corresponds to TRBD1 (6 bases). Germline V gene lookup returns CDR1 MGHDK and CDR2 SYGVNS. The CDR3 has 14 amino acids. With 6 bases removed from V and 3 bases from J, the gap between germline ends came to 13 bases. The CDR3 coding sequence is TGTGCCAGCAGCCAGGGGAAGAGGACAGATACGCAGTATTTT. Its translation is CASSQGKRTDTQYF.

This rearrangement joins TRBV6-1 to TRBJ2-7; the D is unclear. This CDR3 comprises 13 residues. Germline values: CDR1 MNHNS, CDR2 SASEGT. With 1 base removed from V and 0 bases from J, the gap between germline ends came to 4 bases. Here the CDR3 DNA reads TGTGCCAGCAGTGAAGGACACTCCTACGAGCAGTACTTC. Protein product: CASSEGHSYEQYF.

This clonotype was counted only a few times. The chain carries TRBV12-3 or TRBV12-4 and TRBJ2-1; TRBD1 matches at 8 bases. This CDR3 has 11 amino acids. With 3 bases clipped from V and 16 bases from J, the junction kept 5 bases outside the gene matches. CDR3 nucleotides: TGTGCCAGCAGTTTCCAGGGGGCGGTCTTCTTC. Its protein product is CASSFQGAVFF.

This clonotype turned up a few times. This rearrangement joins TRBV20-1 to TRBJ2-3; tentative D call: TRBD2 (7 bases). The CDR3 extends over 16 amino acids. Deletions cut 1 base from V and 0 bases from J, with 14 bases between. Germline V CDR1 and CDR2: DFQATT, SNEGSKA (reference sequence). CDR3: CSARGGGGPSTDTQYF. The CDR3 coding sequence is TGCAGTGCTAGAGGAGGGGGGGGGCCAAGCACAGATACGCAGTATTTT.

The chain recombines TRBV7-6 with TRBJ2-7, with D possibly being TRBD1 or TRBD2 (5 bases each). Germline loops: CDR1 SGHVS, CDR2 FNYEAQ. With 5 bases removed from V and 3 bases from J, the gap between germline ends came to 14 bases. This CDR3 spans 14 amino acids. This chain's CDR3 is CASSLEGRDYEQYF. Written as DNA, the CDR3 is TGTGCCAGCAGCCTCGAGGGACGGGACTACGAGCAGTACTTC.

The CDR3 sequence: CASSQDGYEQYF. The CDR3, as DNA: TGTGCCAGCAGCCAAGACGGGTACGAGCAGTACTTC. This chain connects TRBV4-2 to TRBJ2-7; D remains unclear. This CDR3 has 12 amino acids. The germline gives CDR1 LGHNA, CDR2 YNFKEQ. V gave up 0 bases and J gave up 4 bases, with 4 bases separating them.

In this sample, this clonotype turned up a few times. The chain uses TRBV21-1 and TRBJ1-5. TRBV21-1 constitutes a pseudogene. The CDR3 consists of 11 residues. The CDR3, as DNA: TGTGCCAGCAGCCGAGGGCAGCCCCAGCATTTT. Translation: CASSRGQPQHF.

The rearrangement links TRBV12-3 or TRBV12-4 to TRBJ2-1, with D perhaps TRBD2 (5 bases). Trimming removed 3 bases from V and 8 bases from J, with 5 bases in between. The CDR3 runs to 11 residues. Here the CDR3 reads CASSFGDEQFF. As DNA, the CDR3 is TGTGCCAGCAGTTTCGGGGATGAGCAGTTCTTC.

This chain links TRBV6-5 with TRBJ1-2, with 7 bases identical to TRBD1. Germline V CDR1 and CDR2: MNHEY, SVGAGI. The trim removed 5 bases at V and 5 bases at J, leaving 5 bases unmatched. This CDR3 is built from 13 residues. The CDR3 DNA reads TGTGCCAGCAGTCGGGACAGCCGGTATGGCTACACCTTC. Its protein product is CASSRDSRYGYTF.